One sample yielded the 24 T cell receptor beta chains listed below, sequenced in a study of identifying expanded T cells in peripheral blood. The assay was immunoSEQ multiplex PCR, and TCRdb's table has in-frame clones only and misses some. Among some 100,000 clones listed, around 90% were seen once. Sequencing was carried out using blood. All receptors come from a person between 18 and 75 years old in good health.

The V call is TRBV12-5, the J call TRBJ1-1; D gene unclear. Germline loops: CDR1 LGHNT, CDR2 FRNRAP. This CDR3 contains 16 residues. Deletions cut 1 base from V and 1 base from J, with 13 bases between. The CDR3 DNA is TGTGCTAGTGGTTTGGGCCGGGATGGCTCGAACACTGAAGCTTTCTTT. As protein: CASGLGRDGSNTEAFF.

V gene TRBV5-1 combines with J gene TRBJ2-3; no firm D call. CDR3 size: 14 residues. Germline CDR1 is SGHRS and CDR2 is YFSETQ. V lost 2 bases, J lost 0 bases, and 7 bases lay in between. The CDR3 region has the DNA TGCGCCAGCAGCTTAAGACCTAGCACAGATACGCAGTATTTT. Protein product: CASSLRPSTDTQYF. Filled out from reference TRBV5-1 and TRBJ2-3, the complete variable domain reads KAGVTQTPRYLIKTRGQQVTLSCSPISGHRSVSWYQQTPGQGLQFLFEYFSETQRNKGNFPGRFSGRQFSNSRSEMNVSTLELGDSALYLCASSLRPSTDTQYFGPGTRLTVL.

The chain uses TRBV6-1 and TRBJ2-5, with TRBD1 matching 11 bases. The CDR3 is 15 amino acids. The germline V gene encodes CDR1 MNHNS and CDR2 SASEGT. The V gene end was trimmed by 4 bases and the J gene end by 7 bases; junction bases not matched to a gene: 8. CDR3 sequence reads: CASSGGQGVAWTQYF. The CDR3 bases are TGTGCCAGCAGTGGGGGACAGGGGGTAGCTTGGACCCAGTACTTC.

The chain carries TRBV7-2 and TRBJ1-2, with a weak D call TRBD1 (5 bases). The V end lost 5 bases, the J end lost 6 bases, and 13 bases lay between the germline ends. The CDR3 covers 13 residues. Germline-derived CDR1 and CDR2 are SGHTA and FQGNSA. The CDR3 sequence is CASSRRDGDGYTF. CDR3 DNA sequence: TGTGCCAGCAGCCGACGGGACGGTGATGGCTACACCTTC.

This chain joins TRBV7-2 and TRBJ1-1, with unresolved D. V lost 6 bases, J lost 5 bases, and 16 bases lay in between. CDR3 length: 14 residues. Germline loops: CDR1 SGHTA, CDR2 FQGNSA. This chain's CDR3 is CASSSPLGRTEAFF. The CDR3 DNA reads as TGTGCCAGCAGTTCGCCCTTAGGCCGGACTGAAGCTTTCTTT.

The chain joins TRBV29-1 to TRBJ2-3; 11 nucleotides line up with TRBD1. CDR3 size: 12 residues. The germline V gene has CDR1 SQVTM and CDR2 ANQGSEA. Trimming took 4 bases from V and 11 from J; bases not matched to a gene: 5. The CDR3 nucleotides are TGCAGCGTTGGCCAGGGACAGGGGGTGCAGTATTTT. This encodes CSVGQGQGVQYF.

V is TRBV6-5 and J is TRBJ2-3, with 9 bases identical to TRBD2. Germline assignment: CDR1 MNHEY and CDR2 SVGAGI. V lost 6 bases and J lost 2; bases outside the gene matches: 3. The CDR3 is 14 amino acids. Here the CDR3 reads CASRLAGLTDTQYF. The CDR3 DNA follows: TGTGCCAGCAGACTAGCGGGCCTCACAGATACGCAGTATTTT.

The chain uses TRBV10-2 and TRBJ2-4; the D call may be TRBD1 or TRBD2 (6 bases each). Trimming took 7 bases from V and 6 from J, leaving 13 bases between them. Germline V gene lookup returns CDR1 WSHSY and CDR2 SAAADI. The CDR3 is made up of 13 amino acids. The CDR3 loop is CASTPGGGNIQYF. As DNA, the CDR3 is TGCGCCAGCACCCCCGGAGGGGGAAACATTCAGTACTTC.

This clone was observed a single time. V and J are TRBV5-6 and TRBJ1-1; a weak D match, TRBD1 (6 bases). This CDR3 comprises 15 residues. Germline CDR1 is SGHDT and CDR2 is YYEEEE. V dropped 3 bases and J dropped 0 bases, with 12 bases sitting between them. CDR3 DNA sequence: TGTGCCAGCAGCTACCGAGCAGGGGTGAACACTGAAGCTTTCTTT. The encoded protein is CASSYRAGVNTEAFF.

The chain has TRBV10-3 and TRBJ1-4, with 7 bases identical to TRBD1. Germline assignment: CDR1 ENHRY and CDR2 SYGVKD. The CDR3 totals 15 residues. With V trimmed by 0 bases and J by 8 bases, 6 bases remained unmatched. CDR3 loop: CAISESTGVHEKLFF. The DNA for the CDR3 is TGTGCCATCAGTGAGTCTACAGGGGTTCACGAAAAACTGTTTTTT.

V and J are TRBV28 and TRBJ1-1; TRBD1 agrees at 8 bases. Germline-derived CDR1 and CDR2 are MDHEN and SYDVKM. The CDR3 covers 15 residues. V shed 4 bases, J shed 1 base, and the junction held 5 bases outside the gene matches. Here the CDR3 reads CASSWPGQENTEAFF. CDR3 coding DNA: TGTGCCAGCAGTTGGCCGGGACAGGAGAACACTGAAGCTTTCTTT.

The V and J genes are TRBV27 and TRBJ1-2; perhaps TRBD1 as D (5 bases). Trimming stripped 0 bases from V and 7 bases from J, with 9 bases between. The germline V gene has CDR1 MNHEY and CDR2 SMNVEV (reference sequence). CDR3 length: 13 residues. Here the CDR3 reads CASSLSGGGGYTF. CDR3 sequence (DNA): TGTGCCAGCAGTTTATCCGGGGGGGGTGGCTACACCTTC.

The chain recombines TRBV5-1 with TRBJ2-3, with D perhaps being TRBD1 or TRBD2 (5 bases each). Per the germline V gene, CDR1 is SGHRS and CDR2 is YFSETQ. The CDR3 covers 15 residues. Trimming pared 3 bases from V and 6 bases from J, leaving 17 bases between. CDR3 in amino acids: CASSYTGTELDTQYF. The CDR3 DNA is TGCGCCAGCAGCTATACCGGGACGGAACTGGATACGCAGTATTTT.

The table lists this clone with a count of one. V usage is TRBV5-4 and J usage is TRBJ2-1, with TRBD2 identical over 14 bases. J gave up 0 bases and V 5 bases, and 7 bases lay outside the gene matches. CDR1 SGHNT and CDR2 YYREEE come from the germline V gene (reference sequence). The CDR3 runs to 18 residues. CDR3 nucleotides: TGTGCCAGCAGTCCCGGGACTAGCGGGGGAAGCTCCTACAATGAGCAGTTCTTC. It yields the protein CASSPGTSGGSSYNEQFF.

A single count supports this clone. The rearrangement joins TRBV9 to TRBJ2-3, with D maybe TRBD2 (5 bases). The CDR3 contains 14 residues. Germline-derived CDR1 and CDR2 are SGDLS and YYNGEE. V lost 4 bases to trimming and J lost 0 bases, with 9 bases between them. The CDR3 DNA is TGTGCCAGCAGCTCCCGGACTAGCACAGATACGCAGTATTTT. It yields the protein CASSSRTSTDTQYF.

The CDR3 DNA is TGTGCCAGTAGTATAGGGCACGTCACCGGGGAGCTGTTTTTT. It codes for CASSIGHVTGELFF. The chain carries TRBV19 and TRBJ2-2, with no clear D. CDR3 length equals 14 residues. Germline V gene sequence: CDR1 LNHDA, CDR2 SQIVND (reference sequence). Trimming left V 1 base short and J 4 bases short, with 7 bases between.

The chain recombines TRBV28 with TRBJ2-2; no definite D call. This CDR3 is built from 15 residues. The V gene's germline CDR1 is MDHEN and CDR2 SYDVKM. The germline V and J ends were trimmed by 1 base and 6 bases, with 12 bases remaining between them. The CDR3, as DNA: TGTGCCAGCAGTTTATTCAGGAATGGGGCCGGGGAGCTGTTTTTT. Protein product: CASSLFRNGAGELFF. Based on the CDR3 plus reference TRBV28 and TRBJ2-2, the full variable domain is DVKVTQSSRYLVKRTGEKVFLECVQDMDHENMFWYRQDPGLGLRLIYFSYDVKMKEKGDIPEGYSVSREKKERFSLILESASTNQTSMYLCASSLFRNGAGELFFGEGSRLTVL.

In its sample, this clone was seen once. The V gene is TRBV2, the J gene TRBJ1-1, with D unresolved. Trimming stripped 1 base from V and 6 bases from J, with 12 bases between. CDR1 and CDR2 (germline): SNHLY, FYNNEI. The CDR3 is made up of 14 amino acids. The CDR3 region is CASSEEGRLAEAFF. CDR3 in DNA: TGTGCCAGCAGTGAAGAGGGCAGGTTGGCTGAAGCTTTCTTT.

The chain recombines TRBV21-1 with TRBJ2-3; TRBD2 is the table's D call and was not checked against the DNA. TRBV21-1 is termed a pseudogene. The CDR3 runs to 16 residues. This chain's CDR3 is CASSNGLAGVEDTQYF. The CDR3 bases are TGTGCCAGCAGCAACGGACTAGCGGGGGTCGAGGATACGCAGTATTTT.

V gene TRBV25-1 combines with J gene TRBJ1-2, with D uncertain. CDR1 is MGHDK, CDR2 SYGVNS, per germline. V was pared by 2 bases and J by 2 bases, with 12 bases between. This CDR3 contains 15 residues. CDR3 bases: TGTGCCAGCAGTGAACGGCTGGGAGAGAACTATGGCTACACCTTC. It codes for CASSERLGENYGYTF.

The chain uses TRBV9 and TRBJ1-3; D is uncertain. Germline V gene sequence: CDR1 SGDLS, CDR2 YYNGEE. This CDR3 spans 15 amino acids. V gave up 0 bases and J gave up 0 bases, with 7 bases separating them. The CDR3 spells CASSVEQSSGNTIYF. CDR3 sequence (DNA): TGTGCCAGCAGCGTAGAACAGTCCTCTGGAAACACCATATATTTT.

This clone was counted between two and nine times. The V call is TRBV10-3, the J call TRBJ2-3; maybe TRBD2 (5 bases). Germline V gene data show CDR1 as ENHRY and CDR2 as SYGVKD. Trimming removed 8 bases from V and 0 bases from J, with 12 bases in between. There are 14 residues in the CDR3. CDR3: CAIGRVASTDTQYF. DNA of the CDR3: TGTGCCATCGGGCGGGTCGCCAGCACAGATACGCAGTATTTT.

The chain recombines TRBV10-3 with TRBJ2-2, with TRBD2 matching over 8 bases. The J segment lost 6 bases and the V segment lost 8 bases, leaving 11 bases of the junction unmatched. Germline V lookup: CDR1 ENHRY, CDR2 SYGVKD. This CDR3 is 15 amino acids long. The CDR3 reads CAIRGSGGVAGELFF. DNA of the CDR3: TGTGCCATCCGCGGATCCGGGGGGGTCGCCGGGGAGCTGTTTTTT.

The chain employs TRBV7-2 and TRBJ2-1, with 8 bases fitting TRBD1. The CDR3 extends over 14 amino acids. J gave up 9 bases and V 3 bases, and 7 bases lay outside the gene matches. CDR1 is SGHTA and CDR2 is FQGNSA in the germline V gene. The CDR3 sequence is CASSFLDRDGEQFF. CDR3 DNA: TGTGCCAGCAGCTTCCTGGACAGGGACGGTGAGCAGTTCTTC. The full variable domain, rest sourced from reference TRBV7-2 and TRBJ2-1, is GAGVSQSPSNKVTEKGKDVELRCDPISGHTALYWYRQSLGQGLEFLIYFQGNSAPDKSGLPSDRFSAERTGGSVSTLTIQRTQQEDSAVYLCASSFLDRDGEQFFGPGTRLTVL.